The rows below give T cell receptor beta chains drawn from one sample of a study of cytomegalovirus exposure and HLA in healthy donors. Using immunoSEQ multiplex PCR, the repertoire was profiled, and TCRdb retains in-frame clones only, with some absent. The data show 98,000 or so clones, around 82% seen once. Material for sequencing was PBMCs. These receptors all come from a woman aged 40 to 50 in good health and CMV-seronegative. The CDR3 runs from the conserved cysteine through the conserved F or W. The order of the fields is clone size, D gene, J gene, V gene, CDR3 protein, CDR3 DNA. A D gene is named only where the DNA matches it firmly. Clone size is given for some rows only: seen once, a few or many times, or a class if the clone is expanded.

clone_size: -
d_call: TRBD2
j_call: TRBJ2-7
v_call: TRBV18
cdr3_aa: CASSPSGSLGEQYF
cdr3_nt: TGTGCCAGCTCACCAAGCGGGAGTTTAGGGGAGCAGTACTTC

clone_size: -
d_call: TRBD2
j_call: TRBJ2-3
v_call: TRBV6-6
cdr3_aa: CASSDPGLGLDTQYF
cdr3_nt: TGTGCCAGCAGTGACCCGGGACTAGGGCTAGATACGCAGTATTTT

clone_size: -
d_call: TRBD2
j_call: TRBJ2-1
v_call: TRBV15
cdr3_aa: CATSRDLPAGSNNEQFF
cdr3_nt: TGTGCCACCAGCAGAGATTTACCAGCGGGGAGTAACAATGAGCAGTTCTTC

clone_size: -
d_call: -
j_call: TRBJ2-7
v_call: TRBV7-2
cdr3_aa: CASSSARFPYEQYF
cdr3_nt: TGTGCCAGCAGCTCCGCGAGGTTCCCCTACGAGCAGTACTTC

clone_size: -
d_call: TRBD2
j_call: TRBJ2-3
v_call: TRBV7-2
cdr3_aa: CASSLGLAGVGDTQYF
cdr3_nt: TGTGCCAGCAGCTTGGGACTAGCGGGAGTGGGAGATACGCAGTATTTT

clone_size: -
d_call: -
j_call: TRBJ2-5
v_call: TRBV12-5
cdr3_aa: CASGEGGETQYF
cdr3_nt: TGTGCTAGTGGGGAGGGAGGAGAGACCCAGTACTTC

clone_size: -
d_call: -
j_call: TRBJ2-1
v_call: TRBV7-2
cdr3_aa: CASSPGSGSYNEQFF
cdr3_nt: TGTGCCAGCAGCCCGGGGTCCGGCTCCTACAATGAGCAGTTCTTC

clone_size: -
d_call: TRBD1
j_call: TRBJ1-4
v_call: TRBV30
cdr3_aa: CAWSPTGQDAEKLFF
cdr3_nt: TGTGCCTGGAGCCCTACTGGACAGGATGCTGAAAAACTGTTTTTT

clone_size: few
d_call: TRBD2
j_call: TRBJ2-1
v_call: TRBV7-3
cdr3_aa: CASSFPGGAYNEQFF
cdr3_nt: TGTGCCAGCAGCTTTCCTGGGGGGGCCTACAATGAGCAGTTCTTC

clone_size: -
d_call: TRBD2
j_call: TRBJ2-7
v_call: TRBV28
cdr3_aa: CASSLSGLADYEQYF
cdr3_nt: TGCGCCAGCAGTCTCTCGGGACTAGCGGACTACGAGCAGTACTTC

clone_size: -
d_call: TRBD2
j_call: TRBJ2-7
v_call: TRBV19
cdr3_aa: CASSLTSGSAYEQYF
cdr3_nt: TGTGCCAGTAGTCTGACTAGCGGGAGTGCCTACGAGCAGTACTTC

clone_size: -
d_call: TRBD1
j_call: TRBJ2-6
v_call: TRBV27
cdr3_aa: CASSLQGDNVLTF
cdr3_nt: TGTGCCAGCAGCCTACAGGGGGACAACGTCCTGACTTTC

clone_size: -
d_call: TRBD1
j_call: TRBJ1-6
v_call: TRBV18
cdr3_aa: CASSPTGDNSPLHF
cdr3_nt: TGTGCCAGCTCACCGACAGGGGATAATTCACCCCTCCACTTT

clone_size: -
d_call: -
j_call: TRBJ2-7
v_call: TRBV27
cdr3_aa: CASSEQVLSLEQYF
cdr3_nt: TGTGCCAGCAGTGAACAGGTACTCTCCTTGGAGCAGTACTTC

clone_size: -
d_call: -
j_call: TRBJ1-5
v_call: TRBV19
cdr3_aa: CASSIGNQPQHF
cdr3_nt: TGTGCCAGTAGTATCGGGAATCAGCCCCAGCATTTT

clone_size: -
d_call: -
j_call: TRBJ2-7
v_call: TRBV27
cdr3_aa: CASSFTGSYEQYF
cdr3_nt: TGTGCCAGCAGTTTTACGGGGTCCTACGAGCAGTACTTC

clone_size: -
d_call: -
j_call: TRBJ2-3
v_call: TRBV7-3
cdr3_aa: CASGSQDTQYF
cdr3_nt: TGTGCCAGCGGTTCGCAGGATACGCAGTATTTT

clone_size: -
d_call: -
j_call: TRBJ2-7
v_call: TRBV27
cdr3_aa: CASSSATVDEQYF
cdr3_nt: TGTGCCAGCAGTAGCGCGACCGTCGACGAGCAGTACTTC

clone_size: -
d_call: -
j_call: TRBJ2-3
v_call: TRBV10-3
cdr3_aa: CAISDGGIQTDTQYF
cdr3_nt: TGTGCCATCAGTGATGGCGGGATTCAGACAGATACGCAGTATTTT

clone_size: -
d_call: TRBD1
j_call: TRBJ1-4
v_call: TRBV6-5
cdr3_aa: CASSYTAGGGDEKLFF
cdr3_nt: TGTGCCAGCAGTTACACCGCAGGGGGCGGGGATGAAAAACTGTTTTTT

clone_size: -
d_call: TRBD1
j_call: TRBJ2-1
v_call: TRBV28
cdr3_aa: CASSLDRGKQFF
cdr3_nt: TGTGCCAGCAGTTTGGACAGGGGAAAGCAGTTCTTC

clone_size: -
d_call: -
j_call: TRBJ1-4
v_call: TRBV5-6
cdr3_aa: CASSLGHLGEKLFF
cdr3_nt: TGTGCCAGCAGCTTAGGCCACCTGGGCGAAAAACTGTTTTTT

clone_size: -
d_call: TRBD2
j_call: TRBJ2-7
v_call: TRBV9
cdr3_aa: CASSVVGLAGDEQYF
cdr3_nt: TGTGCCAGCAGCGTAGTGGGACTAGCGGGAGACGAGCAGTACTTC

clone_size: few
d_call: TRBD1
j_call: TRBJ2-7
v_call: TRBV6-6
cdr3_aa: CASSSPGTGDYEQYF
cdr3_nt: TGTGCCAGCAGTTCCCCCGGGACAGGCGACTACGAGCAGTACTTC

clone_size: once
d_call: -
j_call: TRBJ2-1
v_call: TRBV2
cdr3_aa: CASSEAILVRQFF
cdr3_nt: TGTGCCAGCAGTGAAGCCATACTAGTTAGGCAGTTCTTC

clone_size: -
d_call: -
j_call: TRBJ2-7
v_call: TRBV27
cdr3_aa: CASSAGMRIYGQYF
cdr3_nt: TGTGCCAGCAGCGCAGGGATGCGAATCTACGGGCAGTACTTC

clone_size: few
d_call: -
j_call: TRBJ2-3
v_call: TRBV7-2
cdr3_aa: CASSFTRTDTQYF
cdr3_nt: TGTGCCAGCAGCTTTACGCGGACAGATACGCAGTATTTT

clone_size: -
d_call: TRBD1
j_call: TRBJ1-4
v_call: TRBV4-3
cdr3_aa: CASSHRTGRRLKLFF
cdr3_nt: TGCGCCAGCAGCCACCGGACAGGGAGACGATTAAAACTGTTTTTT

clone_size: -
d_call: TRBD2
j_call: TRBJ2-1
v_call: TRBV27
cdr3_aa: CASSLYGGSSYNEQFF
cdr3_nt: TGTGCCAGCAGTTTATACGGGGGGAGCTCCTACAATGAGCAGTTCTTC

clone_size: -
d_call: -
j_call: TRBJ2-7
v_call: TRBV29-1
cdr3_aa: CSVGGAPYEQYF
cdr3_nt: TGCAGCGTTGGCGGGGCCCCCTACGAGCAGTACTTC

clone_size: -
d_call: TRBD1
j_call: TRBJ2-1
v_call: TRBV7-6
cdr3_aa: CASSLGRQGVVYNEQFF
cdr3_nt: TGTGCCAGCAGCTTAGGTAGACAGGGTGTGGTCTACAATGAGCAGTTCTTC